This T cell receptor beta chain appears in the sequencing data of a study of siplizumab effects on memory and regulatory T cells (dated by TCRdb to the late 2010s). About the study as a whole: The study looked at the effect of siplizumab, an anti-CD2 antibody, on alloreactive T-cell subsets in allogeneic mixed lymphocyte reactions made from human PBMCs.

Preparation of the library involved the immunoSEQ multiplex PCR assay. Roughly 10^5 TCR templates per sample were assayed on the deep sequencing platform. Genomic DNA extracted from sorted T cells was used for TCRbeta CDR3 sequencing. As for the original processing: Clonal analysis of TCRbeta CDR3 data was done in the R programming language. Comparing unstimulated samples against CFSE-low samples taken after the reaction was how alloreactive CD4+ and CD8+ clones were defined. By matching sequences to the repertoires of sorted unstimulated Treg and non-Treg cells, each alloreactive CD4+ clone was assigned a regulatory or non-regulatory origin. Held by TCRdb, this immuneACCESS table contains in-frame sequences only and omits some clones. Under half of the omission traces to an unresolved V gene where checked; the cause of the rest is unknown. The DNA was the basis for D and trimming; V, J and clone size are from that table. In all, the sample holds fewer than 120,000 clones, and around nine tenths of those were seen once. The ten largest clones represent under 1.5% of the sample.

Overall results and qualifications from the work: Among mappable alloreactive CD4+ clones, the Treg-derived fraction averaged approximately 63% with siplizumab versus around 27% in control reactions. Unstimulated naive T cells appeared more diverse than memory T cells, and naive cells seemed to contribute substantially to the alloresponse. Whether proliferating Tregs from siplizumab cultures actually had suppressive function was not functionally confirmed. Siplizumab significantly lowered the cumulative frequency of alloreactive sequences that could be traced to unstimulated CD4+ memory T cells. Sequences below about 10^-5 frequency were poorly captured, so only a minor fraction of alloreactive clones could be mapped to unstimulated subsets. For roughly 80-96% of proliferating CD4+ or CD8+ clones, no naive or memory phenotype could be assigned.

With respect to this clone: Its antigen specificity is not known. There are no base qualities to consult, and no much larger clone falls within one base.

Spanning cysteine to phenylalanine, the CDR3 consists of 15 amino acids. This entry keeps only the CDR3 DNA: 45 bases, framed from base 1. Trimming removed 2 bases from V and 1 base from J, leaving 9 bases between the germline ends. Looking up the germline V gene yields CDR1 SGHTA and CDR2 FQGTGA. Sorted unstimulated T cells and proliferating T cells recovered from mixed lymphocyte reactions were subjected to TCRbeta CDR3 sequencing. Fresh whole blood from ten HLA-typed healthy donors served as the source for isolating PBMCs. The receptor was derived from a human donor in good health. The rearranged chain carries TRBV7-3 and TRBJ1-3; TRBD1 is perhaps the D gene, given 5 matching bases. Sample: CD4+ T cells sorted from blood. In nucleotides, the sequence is TGTGCCAGCAGCTTAGGTTGGGGGTCTGGAAACACCATATATTTT. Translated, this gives CASSLGWGSGNTIYF.